Listed below are T cell receptor beta chains from one sample, sequenced in a study of brain T cells in children with intractable seizures. Assay: immunoSEQ multiplex PCR; the TCRdb copy retains only in-frame clones and omits some. The sample lists 88,000 or so clones, about 90% seen once, with about 24% in the top ten. Source: peripheral blood, taken at surgery. The receptors were sampled from a girl aged 2-15 years with Rasmussen encephalitis and intractable seizures. Both conserved end residues are part of each CDR3. D genes are given only for firm matches. Rows may omit the clone size; those that give it use once, few, many or a size class.

CASSQDPGLGSPLHF	TGCGCCAGCAGCCAAGACCCGGGGCTGGGATCACCCCTCCACTTT	.	TRBV4-1	TRBJ1-6	.
CASSLYTGGGYTF	TGTGCCAGCAGCTTATACACAGGGGGTGGCTACACCTTC	TRBD1	TRBV11-2	TRBJ1-2	.
CASSQALGNGYTF	TGTGCCAGCAGCCAAGCCCTAGGGAATGGCTACACCTTC	.	TRBV3-1/TRBV3-2	TRBJ1-2	.
CASLLNRGWGNTIYF	TGTGCCAGCCTTTTAAATCGGGGATGGGGAAACACCATATATTTT	.	TRBV6-5	TRBJ1-3	.
CASLREGGELFF	TGTGCCAGCCTACGGGAGGGCGGGGAGCTGTTTTTT	TRBD2	TRBV19	TRBJ2-2	.
CASSFEGLDGYTF	TGTGCCAGCAGCTTCGAGGGACTTGATGGCTACACCTTC	.	TRBV5-4	TRBJ1-2	.
CASSIEGGRNTEAFF	TGTGCCAGTAGTATAGAGGGGGGTAGGAACACTGAAGCTTTCTTT	.	TRBV19	TRBJ1-1	.
CASSEGGSFNQPQHF	TGTGCCAGCAGTGAAGGGGGGAGTTTCAATCAGCCCCAGCATTTT	.	TRBV2	TRBJ1-5	.
CASRGPTGGYEQYF	TGTGCCAGCAGGGGCCCCACCGGGGGCTACGAGCAGTACTTC	.	TRBV11-3	TRBJ2-7	.
CASSLGTFSGSSGYEQYF	TGCGCCAGCAGCTTGGGAACTTTTAGCGGGAGCTCCGGGTACGAGCAGTACTTC	TRBD2	TRBV5-1	TRBJ2-7	.
CASSGGTATNEKLFF	TGTGCCAGCAGTGGGGGGACAGCAACTAATGAAAAACTGTTTTTT	TRBD1	TRBV28	TRBJ1-4	.
CASSYLAGGPKSNEQFF	TGTGCCAGCTCGTATCTAGCGGGAGGGCCAAAGAGCAATGAGCAGTTCTTC	TRBD2	TRBV18	TRBJ2-1	.
CASSFGTAYYEQYF	TGTGCCAGCAGCTTCGGGACAGCTTACTACGAGCAGTACTTC	TRBD1	TRBV11-2	TRBJ2-7	.
CASSISRTGRPPGYTF	TGTGCCAGTAGTATATCCCGGACAGGGAGACCGCCTGGCTACACCTTC	TRBD1	TRBV19	TRBJ1-2	.
CATAWSLYNEQFF	TGTGCCACTGCGTGGAGCCTTTACAATGAGCAGTTCTTC	.	TRBV6-5	TRBJ2-1	once
CASTSDFTDTQYF	TGTGCCAGCACCTCGGACTTCACAGATACGCAGTATTTT	.	TRBV6-6	TRBJ2-3	.
CASSIGRGSGNQPQHF	TGTGCCAGTAGTATAGGAAGAGGTTCGGGCAATCAGCCCCAGCATTTT	.	TRBV19	TRBJ1-5	.
CATSDTGGSSYNEQFF	TGTGCCACCAGTGATACCGGGGGGAGCTCCTACAATGAGCAGTTCTTC	TRBD2	TRBV24-1	TRBJ2-1	.
CASSLVNRGELYEQYF	TGTGCCAGCAGCTTAGTTAACCGGGGCGAACTCTACGAGCAGTACTTC	.	TRBV7-9	TRBJ2-7	.
CASSLSHGSQPQHF	TGTGCCAGCAGTTTGTCTCACGGGTCTCAGCCCCAGCATTTT	.	TRBV27	TRBJ1-5	.
CASSHNNEQFF	TGTGCCAGCAGCCACAACAATGAGCAGTTCTTC	.	TRBV14	TRBJ2-1	.
CASSYGGGSDEQYF	TGTGCCAGCAGTTACGGGGGTGGTAGCGACGAGCAGTACTTC	.	TRBV6-2/TRBV6-3	TRBJ2-7	few
CASSLNRLAGLGGYNEQFF	TGTGCCAGCAGCTTAAACCGCCTAGCGGGACTCGGGGGTTACAATGAGCAGTTCTTC	TRBD2	TRBV11-3	TRBJ2-1	.
CSVRVFDRVTQAYNEQFF	TGCAGCGTTAGAGTCTTTGACAGGGTAACCCAAGCCTACAATGAGCAGTTCTTC	TRBD1	TRBV29-1	TRBJ2-1	.
CASSLRPLLTDTQYF	TGTGCCAGCAGCTTGAGGCCTCTCCTCACAGATACGCAGTATTTT	.	TRBV7-2	TRBJ2-3	.
CASSLIMGVRNYGYTF	TGTGCCAGCAGCTTAATTATGGGGGTCCGAAACTATGGCTACACCTTC	.	TRBV5-7	TRBJ1-2	once